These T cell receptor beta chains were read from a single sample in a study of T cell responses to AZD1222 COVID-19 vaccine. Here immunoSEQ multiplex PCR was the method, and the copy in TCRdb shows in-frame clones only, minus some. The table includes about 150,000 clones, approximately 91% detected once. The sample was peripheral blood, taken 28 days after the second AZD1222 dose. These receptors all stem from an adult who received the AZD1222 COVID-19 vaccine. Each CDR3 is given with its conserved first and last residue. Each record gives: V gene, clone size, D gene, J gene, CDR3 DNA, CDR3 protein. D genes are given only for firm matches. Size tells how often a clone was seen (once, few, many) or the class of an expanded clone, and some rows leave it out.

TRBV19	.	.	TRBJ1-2	TGTGCCAGTACCTCGGGCCCATTAGAAAGTGGCTACACCTTC	CASTSGPLESGYTF
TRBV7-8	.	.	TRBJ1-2	TGTGCCAGCAGCCCAGCGACCGGGGCGAAAGGATATGGCTACACCTTC	CASSPATGAKGYGYTF
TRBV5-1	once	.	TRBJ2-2	TGCGCCAGCAGCTTGGTTATCGCGACCGGGGAGCTGTTTTTT	CASSLVIATGELFF
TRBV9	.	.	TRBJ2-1	TGTGCCAGCGTTCCAAGTAGCTACAATGAGCAGTTCTTC	CASVPSSYNEQFF
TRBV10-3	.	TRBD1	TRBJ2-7	TGTGCCATCAGTGAGTCGCTACAGGGGGCGTACGAGCAGTACTTC	CAISESLQGAYEQYF
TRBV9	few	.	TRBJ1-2	TGTGCCAGCAGCTTGGGACTCGCGTATGGCTACACCTTC	CASSLGLAYGYTF
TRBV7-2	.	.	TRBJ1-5	TGTGCCAGCAGCCTAGGGACGAGGGAGAATCAGCCCCAGCATTTT	CASSLGTRENQPQHF
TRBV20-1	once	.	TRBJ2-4	TGCAGTGCTAGTTACAGAAAAAACATTCAGTACTTC	CSASYRKNIQYF
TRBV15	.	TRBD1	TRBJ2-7	TGTGCCACCAGCAGGGCGGGACAGGGGGGATTCGAGCAGTACTTC	CATSRAGQGGFEQYF
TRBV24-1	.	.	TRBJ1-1	TGTGCCACCAGTGACACTACAGGAAATGCTTTCTTT	CATSDTTGNAFF
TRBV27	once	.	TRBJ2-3	TGTGCCAGTGGTCCATTCTCCACAGATACGCAGTATTTT	CASGPFSTDTQYF
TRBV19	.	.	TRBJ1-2	TGTGCCAGTAGTATTGGGGGGGAATATGGCTACACCTTC	CASSIGGEYGYTF
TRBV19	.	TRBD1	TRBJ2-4	TGTGCCAGTAGTCGAAGTACAGGGGGCATGACCAAAAACATTCAGTACTTC	CASSRSTGGMTKNIQYF
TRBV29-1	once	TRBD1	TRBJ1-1	TGCAGCGTTCGTCAGGGGGCGGTATATGACACTGAAGCTTTCTTT	CSVRQGAVYDTEAFF
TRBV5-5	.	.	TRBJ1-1	TGTGCCAGCAGCTTGGGCAGGAACACTGAAGCTTTCTTT	CASSLGRNTEAFF
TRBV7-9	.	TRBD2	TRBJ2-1	TGTGCCAGCAGCTCCGAAGCGGGAGAGTACAATGAGCAGTTCTTC	CASSSEAGEYNEQFF
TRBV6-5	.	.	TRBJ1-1	TGTGCCAGCAGCTCCCGCGGCACTGAAGCTTTCTTT	CASSSRGTEAFF
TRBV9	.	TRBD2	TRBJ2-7	TGTGCCAGCAGCGTAGCGACTAGCGGGAACTACGAGCAGTACTTC	CASSVATSGNYEQYF
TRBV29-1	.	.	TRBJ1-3	TGCAGCGTTGCTACACCTGGAAACACCATATATTTT	CSVATPGNTIYF
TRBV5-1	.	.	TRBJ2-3	TGCGCCAGCAGCTCAGGGGGGAGTCTGGATACGCAGTATTTT	CASSSGGSLDTQYF
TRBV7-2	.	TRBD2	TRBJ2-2	TGTGCCAGCAGCCCCTCACGACTAGCGGGAGGAACCGGGGAGCTGTTTTTT	CASSPSRLAGGTGELFF
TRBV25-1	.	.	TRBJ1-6	TGTGCCAGCAGCAACCGACGGGGGGTAGGTGGGGATTCACCCCTCCACTTT	CASSNRRGVGGDSPLHF
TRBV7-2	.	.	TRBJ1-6	TGTGCCAGCAGTCGAGACCCTGGAGAAAATTCACCCCTCCACTTT	CASSRDPGENSPLHF
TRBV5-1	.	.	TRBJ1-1	TGCGCCAGCAGCCCAGTGCCCGCAGGCTCTGAAGCTTTCTTT	CASSPVPAGSEAFF
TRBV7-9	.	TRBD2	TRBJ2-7	TGTGCCAGCAGCTTAGATAGCGGGGGTACGTACGAGCAGTACTTC	CASSLDSGGTYEQYF
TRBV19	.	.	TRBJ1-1	TGTGCCAGTAGAAACCGTAGAACTAACACTGAAGCTTTCTTT	CASRNRRTNTEAFF
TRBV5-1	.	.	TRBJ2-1	TGCGCCAGCAGCTTGGAACTTAGCTCCTACAATGAGCAGTTCTTC	CASSLELSSYNEQFF
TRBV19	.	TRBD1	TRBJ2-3	TGTGCCAGTACCGCCGGGACAGCTAGCACAGATACGCAGTATTTT	CASTAGTASTDTQYF
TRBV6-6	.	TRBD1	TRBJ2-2	TGTGCCAGCAGTTACACAGGGGGCGCGAACACCGGGGAGCTGTTTTTT	CASSYTGGANTGELFF
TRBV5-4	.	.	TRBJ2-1	TGTGCCAGCAGCTTGCAGGTAGGGTTCGATGAGCAGTTCTTC	CASSLQVGFDEQFF
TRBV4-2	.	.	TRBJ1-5	TGTGCCAGCAGCCAAGATCGCGGAGTTAATCAGCCCCAGCATTTT	CASSQDRGVNQPQHF
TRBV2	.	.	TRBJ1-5	TGTGCCAGCAGTCCGGGGTTCGTCACCAATCAGCCCCAGCATTTT	CASSPGFVTNQPQHF
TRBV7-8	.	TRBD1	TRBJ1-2	TGTGCCAGCAGCGGCAGACAGGGTGCCTATGGCTACACCTTC	CASSGRQGAYGYTF
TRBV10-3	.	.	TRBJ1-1	TGTGCCATCAGTGAGTCGAGGACAACCATGAACACTGAAGCTTTCTTT	CAISESRTTMNTEAFF
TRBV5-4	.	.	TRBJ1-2	TGTGCCAGCAGACCGGAGAACTATGGCTACACCTTC	CASRPENYGYTF
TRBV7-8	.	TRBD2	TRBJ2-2	TGTGCCAGCAGCCCCACTAGCGGGGGGACCGGGGAGCTGTTTTTT	CASSPTSGGTGELFF
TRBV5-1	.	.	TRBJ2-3	TGCGCCAGCAGCTTGGCCCGGGGGGCGTACCCCGATACGCAGTATTTT	CASSLARGAYPDTQYF
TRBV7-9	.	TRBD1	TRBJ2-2	TGTGCCAGCAGCTCCCGGGACAGGGGGCAAGAGGCCGACACCGGGGAGCTGTTTTTT	CASSSRDRGQEADTGELFF
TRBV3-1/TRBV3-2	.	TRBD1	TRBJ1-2	TGTGCCAGCAGCGCCGGGACAGGGGTCTATGGCTACACCTTC	CASSAGTGVYGYTF
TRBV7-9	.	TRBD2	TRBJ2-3	TGTGCCAGCAGGACAGCGGGGAGTCTCGATACGCAGTATTTT	CASRTAGSLDTQYF